The clone carrying this TCR beta chain has more than one count but fewer than ten. The antigen is unknown. Through a sample-barcoded 5' primer and a J-beta primer mix, a second PCR was run for roughly 6 to 12 cycles. TCRdb passed the 5' RACE reads through MiXCR, listing each CDR3 protein once. The sample comprises roughly 2 million distinct CDR3 sequences, around 48% of which are singletons, and 2% to 2.5% rests with the top ten. Peripheral blood samples of roughly 10 milliliters were drawn from each donor. CDR1 LGHNA and CDR2 YSLEER come from the germline V gene. Trimming stripped 1 base from V and 0 bases from J, with 14 bases between. The CDR3 contains 17 residues. This entry is derived from a study of blood T cells in healthy people across ages. Study-level findings and limits: Estimates of diversity drawn from one million T cells were considered underestimates. Conclusively comparing naive with antigen-experienced cells was impossible with unsorted PBMCs.

Source material: blood. This clonotype was sampled from a woman aged 40-49 years in good health. The chain recombines TRBV4-3 with TRBJ2-3; a weak D match, TRBD1 (5 bases). CDR3 amino acids: CASSQATWPGSTDTQYF. CDR3 bases: TGCGCCAGCAGCCAAGCGACATGGCCAGGGAGCACAGATACGCAGTATTTT.